This entry is about one T cell receptor (beta chain). The target of this receptor is not known. No clone much larger than this one lies a single base away; base qualities are absent. The method was the immunoSEQ multiplex PCR assay. From the authors' description of their analysis: A statistical classification framework was built for diagnosing cytomegalovirus status from the catalog of TCR beta chain sequences. In TCRdb, the immuneACCESS table is reduced to in-frame sequences with V and J assigned. These tables do not hold every clone; where another copy was compared, an unresolved V gene accounts for under half, and the others remain unexplained. V, J and clone size are taken as reported in that table, and D and trimming were inferred from the DNA itself. The sample table shows more than 90,000 clones, and 80% to 90% are seen once. The ten top clones hold less than 4.5% of the sample. The data belong to a study of cytomegalovirus exposure and HLA in healthy donors (dated by TCRdb to 2016 to 2017). In terms of the full investigation: According to a later analysis, the roughly 130 validation repertoires were produced on the same platform as the roughly 600 repertoires of the first cohort. The study aimed to test whether cataloging public T cell receptors could reveal signatures of past pathogen exposure. Besides the first cohort of 550 to 750 subjects, a separate validation cohort made up of 95 to 150 different subjects was used. To predict cytomegalovirus infection status, the study combined high-throughput TCR immunosequencing, statistical association of individual TCRs with disease status, and machine learning.

The donors were included in the validation cohort of approximately 130 subjects, a group kept apart from the roughly 670-subject first cohort. Reading the germline V gene gives CDR1 MGHDK and CDR2 SYGVNS. From cysteine to phenylalanine, the CDR3 is 12 amino acids long. CDR3 DNA is the only sequence kept; it has 36 bases, read in frame from the first base. Trimming removed 3 bases from V and 3 bases from J, leaving 5 bases between the germline ends. Paper-wide results and their limitations: A total of 150 to 200 TCR beta chains were listed by the study as associated with cytomegalovirus. Most TCR sequences were observed very rarely across donors, whereas some public TCRs were present in many individuals. The classifier was reported to diagnose cytomegalovirus status with high specificity and sensitivity in both the original and validation cohorts. It was suggested by the authors that the approach could potentially be generalized to other disease states and immunological phenotypes. A later analysis had no HLA typing for the validation cohort, so co-occurrence there was scored across all 130 or so repertoires. Subsequent analysis determined that TCRs grouped into clusters in the first cohort also showed a tendency toward co-occurrence across the 120 validation repertoires, and approximately 93% of cluster scores exceeded 0. A few of the identified cytomegalovirus-associated TCR beta chains were confirmed in vitro to be specific for cytomegalovirus antigens.

Sequenced sample: PBMCs. The rearranged chain carries TRBV25-1 and TRBJ1-1, with the D gene not clear enough to name. The TCR comes from a man younger than 30 in good health and CMV-seropositive. The bases read TGTGCCAGCAGTGACCCCTACACTGAAGCTTTCTTT. Translated, this is CASSDPYTEAFF.